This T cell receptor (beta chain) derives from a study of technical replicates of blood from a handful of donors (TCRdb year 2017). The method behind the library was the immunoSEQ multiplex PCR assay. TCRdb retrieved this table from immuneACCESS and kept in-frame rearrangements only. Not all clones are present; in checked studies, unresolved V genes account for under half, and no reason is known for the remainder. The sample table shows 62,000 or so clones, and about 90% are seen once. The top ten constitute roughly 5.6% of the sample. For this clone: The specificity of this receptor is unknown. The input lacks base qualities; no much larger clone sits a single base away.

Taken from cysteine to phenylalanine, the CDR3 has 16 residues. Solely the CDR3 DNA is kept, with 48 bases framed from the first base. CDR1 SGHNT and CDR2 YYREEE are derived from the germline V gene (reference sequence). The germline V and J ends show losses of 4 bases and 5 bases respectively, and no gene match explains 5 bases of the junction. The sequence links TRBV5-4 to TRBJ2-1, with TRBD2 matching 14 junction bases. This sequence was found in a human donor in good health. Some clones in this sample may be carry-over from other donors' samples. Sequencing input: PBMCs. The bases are TGTGCCAGCAGCAAGGGACTAGCGGGAGTTCACAATGAGCAGTTCTTC. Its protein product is CASSKGLAGVHNEQFF.